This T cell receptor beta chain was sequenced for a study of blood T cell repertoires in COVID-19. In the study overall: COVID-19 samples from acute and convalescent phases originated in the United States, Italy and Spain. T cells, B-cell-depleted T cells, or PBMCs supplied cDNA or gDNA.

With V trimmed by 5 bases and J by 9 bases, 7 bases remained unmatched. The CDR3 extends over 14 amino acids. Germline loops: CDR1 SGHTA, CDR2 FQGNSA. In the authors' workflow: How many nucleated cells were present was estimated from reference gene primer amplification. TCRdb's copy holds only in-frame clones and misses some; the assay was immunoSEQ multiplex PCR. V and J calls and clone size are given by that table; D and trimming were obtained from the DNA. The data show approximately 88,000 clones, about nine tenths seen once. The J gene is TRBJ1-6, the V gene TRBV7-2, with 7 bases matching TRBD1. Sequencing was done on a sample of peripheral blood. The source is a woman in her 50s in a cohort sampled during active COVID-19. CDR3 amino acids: CASSTGEVGSPLHF. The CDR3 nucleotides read TGTGCCAGCAGCACAGGGGAGGTGGGTTCACCCCTCCACTTT.